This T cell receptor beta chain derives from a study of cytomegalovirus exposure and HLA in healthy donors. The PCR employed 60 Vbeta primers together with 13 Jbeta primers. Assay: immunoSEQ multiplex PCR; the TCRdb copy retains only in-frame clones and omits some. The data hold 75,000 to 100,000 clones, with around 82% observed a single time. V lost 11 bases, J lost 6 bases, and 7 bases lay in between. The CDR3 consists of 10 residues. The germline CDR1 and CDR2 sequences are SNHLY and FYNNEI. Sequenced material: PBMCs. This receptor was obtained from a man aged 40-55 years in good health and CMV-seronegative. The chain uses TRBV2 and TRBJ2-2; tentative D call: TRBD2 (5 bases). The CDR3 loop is CAPSSGELFF. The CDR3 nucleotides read TGTGCCCCTAGCTCCGGGGAGCTGTTTTTT.